Shown below are 8 T cell receptor beta chains from a single sample sequenced in a study of siplizumab effects on memory and regulatory T cells. Generated by immunoSEQ multiplex PCR, the TCRdb table keeps only in-frame clones and is missing some. The sample holds 95,000 to 100,000 clones; around nine tenths are singletons and the top ten take about 12%. The sequenced sample consisted of non-Treg CD4+ T cells sorted from blood. The receptor set was obtained from a human donor in good health.

This chain uses TRBV4-3 with TRBJ1-2; unclear D gene. V lost 3 bases and J 4 bases, leaving 18 bases between the germline ends. The germline CDR1 and CDR2 sequences are LGHNA and YSLEER. The CDR3 sequence is 16 residues long. CDR3 in amino acids: CASSQNRRRKTYGYTF. DNA for the CDR3: TGCGCCAGCAGCCAGAATAGACGTCGAAAGACCTATGGCTACACCTTC.

The chain has TRBV12-5 and TRBJ2-2, with D perhaps matching TRBD1 (5 bases). The CDR3 loop spans 14 amino acids. The germline V gene encodes CDR1 LGHNT and CDR2 FRNRAP. Trimming removed 3 bases at V and 5 bases at J, with 10 bases between. The CDR3 sequence: CASGLMGLTGELFF. The CDR3 DNA reads TGTGCTAGTGGTTTAATGGGGCTAACCGGGGAGCTGTTTTTT.

J is TRBJ2-4 and V is TRBV29-1; unclear D gene. CDR3 length: 11 residues. The V gene's germline CDR1 is SQVTM and CDR2 ANQGSEA. The V end was cut by 0 bases, the J end by 15 bases, with 12 bases between. The CDR3, as DNA: TGCAGCGTTGAAGATCCCCCCAGAATGTACTTC. This sequence encodes CSVEDPPRMYF. Complete variable domain (other parts from reference TRBV29-1 and TRBJ2-4): SAVISQKPSRDICQRGTSLTIQCQVDSQVTMMFWYRQQPGQSLTLIATANQGSEATYESGFVIDKFPISRPNLTFSTLTVSNMSPEDSSIYLCSVEDPPRMYFGAGTRLSVL.

This chain links TRBV19 with TRBJ1-4, with unresolved D. This CDR3 is 11 amino acids long. V was cut by 6 bases and J by 7 bases, with 6 bases left in between. Germline V gene lookup returns CDR1 LNHDA and CDR2 SQIVND (reference sequence). The CDR3 here is CASRWGEKLFF. The CDR3, as DNA: TGTGCCAGTAGATGGGGTGAAAAACTGTTTTTT.

The CDR3 DNA follows: TGTGCCAGCAGCTTAAGAGGGGCTAGAATCACCGGGGAGCTGTTTTTT. Amino acid sequence: CASSLRGARITGELFF. The chain has TRBV11-2 and TRBJ2-2; D tentatively reads TRBD1 or TRBD2 (5 bases each). Between the trimmed V and J ends, which lost 2 bases and 4 bases, there was a span of 14 bases. Looked up from germline, CDR1 is SGHAT and CDR2 is FQNNGV. CDR3 length: 16 residues.

The chain couples TRBV5-4 to TRBJ2-5; the D call may be TRBD1 or TRBD2 (6 bases each). V lost 5 bases and J 1 base, leaving 12 bases between the germline ends. The CDR3 extends over 14 amino acids. CDR1 and CDR2 from the germline V gene are SGHNT and YYREEE (reference sequence). DNA of the CDR3: TGTGCCAGCAGGCTTGGAGGGGGCCAAGAGACCCAGTACTTC. Residues: CASRLGGGQETQYF.

The chain couples TRBV7-3 to TRBJ1-3; TRBD1 might be the D (5 bases). The CDR3 contains 15 residues. Germline V gene data show CDR1 as SGHTA and CDR2 as FQGTGA. The V and J ends lost 2 bases and 4 bases respectively, with 12 bases between them. CDR3 coding DNA: TGTGCCAGCAGCTTACAGTCCGGGGCCGGAAACACCATATATTTT. Its protein is CASSLQSGAGNTIYF.

The V and J genes are TRBV5-1 and TRBJ2-1, with 8 nucleotides matching TRBD2. CDR1 and CDR2 from the germline V gene are SGHRS and YFSETQ. J lost 3 bases, V lost 1 base, and 6 bases had no gene match. This CDR3 region has 16 residues. DNA for the CDR3: TGCGCCAGCAGCTTGAGGTTGCGGGAGGTCTACAATGAGCAGTTCTTC. Protein product: CASSLRLREVYNEQFF.